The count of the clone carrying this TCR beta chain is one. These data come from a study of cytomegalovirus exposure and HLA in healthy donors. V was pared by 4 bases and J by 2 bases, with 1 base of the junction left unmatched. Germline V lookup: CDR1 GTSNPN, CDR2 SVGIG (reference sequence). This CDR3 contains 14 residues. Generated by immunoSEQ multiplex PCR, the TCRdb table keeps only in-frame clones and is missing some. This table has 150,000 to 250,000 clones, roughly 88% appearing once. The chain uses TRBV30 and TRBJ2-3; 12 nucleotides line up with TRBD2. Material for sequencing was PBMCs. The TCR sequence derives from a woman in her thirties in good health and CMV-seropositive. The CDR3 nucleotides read TGTGCCTGGACTAGCGGGAGGGCCACAGATACGCAGTATTTT. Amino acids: CAWTSGRATDTQYF. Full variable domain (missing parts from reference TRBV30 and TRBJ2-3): SQTIHQWPATLVQPVGSPLSLECTVEGTSNPNLYWYRQAAGRGLQLLFYSVGIGQISSEVPQNLSASRPQDRQFILSSKKLLLSDSGFYLCAWTSGRATDTQYFGPGTRLTVL.